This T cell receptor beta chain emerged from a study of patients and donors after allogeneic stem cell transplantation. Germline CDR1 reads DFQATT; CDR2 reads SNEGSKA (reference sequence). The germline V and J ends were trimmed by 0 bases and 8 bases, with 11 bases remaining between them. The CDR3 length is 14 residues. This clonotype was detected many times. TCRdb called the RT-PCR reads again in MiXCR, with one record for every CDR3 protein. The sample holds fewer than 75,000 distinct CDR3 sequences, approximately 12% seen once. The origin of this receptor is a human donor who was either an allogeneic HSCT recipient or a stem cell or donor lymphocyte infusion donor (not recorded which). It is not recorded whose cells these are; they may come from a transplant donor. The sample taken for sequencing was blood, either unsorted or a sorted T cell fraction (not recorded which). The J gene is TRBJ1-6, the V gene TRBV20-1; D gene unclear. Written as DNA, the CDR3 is TGCAGTGCTAGAGAGGGTATAGAGTATTCACCCCTCCACTTT. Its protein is CSAREGIEYSPLHF.